The sample holds a few counts of the clone carrying this T cell receptor (beta chain). TCRdb's table, derived via immunoSEQ multiplex PCR, lists solely in-frame clones and lacks some. The sample has tens of thousands of clones, about 81% seen once; the top ten hold less than 1.5%. The data are from a study of preoperative IRX-2 immunotherapy in early breast cancer. Described treatment: preoperative locoregional IRX-2 cytokine immunotherapy. Patients received preoperative, locoregional IRX-2 cytokine immunotherapy in a phase Ib study. With 6 bases removed from V and 8 bases from J, the gap between germline ends came to 16 bases. In germline, CDR1 is MDHEN, CDR2 SYDVKM. The CDR3 spans 14 residues.

The sequencing here drew on lymph node tissue, taken after IRX-2 immunotherapy. This TCR derives from a human donor with breast cancer. The chain employs TRBV28 and TRBJ1-4; D call uncertain. The chain's CDR3 is CASSTGGRREKLFF. CDR3 in DNA: TGTGCCAGCAGCACGGGAGGAAGGAGGGAAAAACTGTTTTTT.